The subject of this entry is one T cell receptor (beta chain). This sample was taken from a study of control samples from healthy donors and cancer patients. Repertoires were generated with immunoSEQ multiplex PCR, while TCRdb's copy carries only in-frame clones and drops some. The sample lists roughly 100,000 clones, just under 95% occurring once. V was shortened by 2 bases and J by 1 base, with 9 bases between the two germline ends. Germline V gene lookup returns CDR1 SGHAT and CDR2 FQNNGV. The CDR3 contains 16 residues. Sequenced: blood. The sequence was collected from a human donor in good health. The donor label of this sample is uncertain. The chain uses TRBV11-2 and TRBJ2-6, with a tentative D call TRBD2 (5 bases). Written as DNA, the CDR3 is TGTGCCAGCAGCTTATACCGGGGTTCTGGGGCCAACGTCCTGACTTTC. Protein: CASSLYRGSGANVLTF.